Presented here are 5 T cell receptor beta chains from one specimen sequenced in a study of blood T cell repertoires in COVID-19. The repertoire was sequenced with immunoSEQ multiplex PCR; TCRdb's copy has only in-frame clones and lacks some. The sample records about 310,000 clones, 85% to 90% being singletons. Sequenced input: peripheral blood. The receptors derive from a woman in her 30s with COVID-19, enrolled during active disease.

Comments on this clone: It is unclear where the CDR3 begins or ends on the DNA, so no DNA is shown, and the CDR3 is as TCRdb lists it. V is TRBV28 and J is TRBJ1-1. Germline CDR1 is MDHEN and CDR2 is SYDVKM. The CDR3 comprises 16 residues, both ends counted. The CDR3 loop reads CASSSSGGPWGTEAFF.

This clone was seen a single time. The gene calls are TRBV5-1 and TRBJ1-2; no firm D call. CDR1 and CDR2 from the germline V gene are SGHRS and YFSETQ. CDR3 length: 16 amino acids. V dropped 4 bases and J dropped 0 bases, with 16 bases sitting between them. The CDR3 DNA is TGCGCCAGCAGCCCCGGAGGGCAGCGGACTAACTATGGCTACACCTTC. This gives the protein CASSPGGQRTNYGYTF.

This clone was detected only once. The chain uses TRBV5-1 and TRBJ1-4; TRBD1 matches 8 bases. This CDR3 spans 15 amino acids. The germline V gene encodes CDR1 SGHRS and CDR2 YFSETQ. The V segment lost 5 bases and the J segment 3 bases; nucleotides outside the gene matches: 6. In DNA, the CDR3 is TGCGCCAGCAGGGACACAGGGGGGGCTAATGAAAAACTGTTTTTT. Encoded protein: CASRDTGGANEKLFF.

This chain joins TRBV19 and TRBJ1-5; 7 nucleotides line up with TRBD1. Germline V CDR1 and CDR2: LNHDA, SQIVND (reference sequence). V trimming: 1 base; J trimming: 0 bases; junction bases outside the gene matches: 12. The CDR3 contains 19 residues. CDR3: CASSIVEGAVGYSNQPQHF. In DNA, the CDR3 is TGTGCCAGTAGTATAGTTGAGGGGGCGGTCGGCTATAGCAATCAGCCCCAGCATTTT.

V is TRBV7-8 and J is TRBJ1-2, with D tentatively TRBD1 (6 bases). CDR1 is SGHVS, CDR2 FQNEAQ, per germline. CDR3 length: 14 residues. V was cut by 5 bases and J by 8 bases, with 18 bases left in between. Here the CDR3 DNA reads TGTGCCAGCAGCCCGCCCGGGACATTTCAGGGCTACACCTTC. Residues: CASSPPGTFQGYTF.